These T cell receptor beta chains were read from a single sample in a study of beta chain features in type 1 diabetes. The assay was immunoSEQ multiplex PCR, and TCRdb's table has in-frame clones only and misses some. The sample holds 860,000 or so clones, roughly 17% seen once. The sample consisted of naive CD4+ T cells from blood. The receptors were gathered from a woman between 18 and 29 years old in good health. CDR3s include the opening cysteine and the closing phenylalanine or tryptophan. Each record gives: CDR3 protein, CDR3 DNA, clone size, D gene, J gene, V gene. The D gene is left open where the match is weak. Clone size, where shown, is once, few, many, or a class for clones that have expanded.

CDR3aa: CASSPTYVATEAFF
CDR3nt: TGCGCCAGCAGCCCCACATACGTTGCCACTGAAGCTTTCTTT
abundance: few
d_gene: .
j_gene: TRBJ1-1
v_gene: TRBV4-3

CDR3aa: CASSRTGGLYEQYF
CDR3nt: TGTGCCAGCAGCCGTACAGGGGGCCTCTACGAGCAGTACTTC
abundance: few
d_gene: TRBD1
j_gene: TRBJ2-7
v_gene: TRBV9

CDR3aa: CASSKFLAAEQFF
CDR3nt: TGTGCCAGCAGCAAGTTCCTAGCGGCCGAGCAGTTCTTC
abundance: few
d_gene: TRBD2
j_gene: TRBJ2-1
v_gene: TRBV7-9

CDR3aa: CASSLTWGYEQYF
CDR3nt: TGTGCCAGCAGCTTAACGTGGGGCTACGAGCAGTACTTC
abundance: once
d_gene: .
j_gene: TRBJ2-7
v_gene: TRBV11-2

CDR3aa: CSVGGLVTEAFF
CDR3nt: TGCAGCGTTGGGGGGCTGGTCACTGAAGCTTTCTTT
abundance: .
d_gene: .
j_gene: TRBJ1-1
v_gene: TRBV29-1

CDR3aa: CASRGGTSRDEQFF
CDR3nt: TGTGCCAGCAGAGGCGGGACTAGTCGCGATGAGCAGTTCTTC
abundance: .
d_gene: TRBD2
j_gene: TRBJ2-1
v_gene: TRBV28

CDR3aa: CASSKRENPYNEQFF
CDR3nt: TGTGCCAGCAGCAAACGGGAGAACCCCTACAATGAGCAGTTCTTC
abundance: .
d_gene: .
j_gene: TRBJ2-1
v_gene: TRBV7-6

CDR3aa: CASSPRGGTEAFF
CDR3nt: TGTGCCAGCAGCCCCCGAGGGGGCACTGAAGCTTTCTTT
abundance: .
d_gene: .
j_gene: TRBJ1-1
v_gene: TRBV9

CDR3aa: CASSTTANTEAFF
CDR3nt: TGTGCCAGCAGCACCACAGCGAACACTGAAGCTTTCTTT
abundance: .
d_gene: .
j_gene: TRBJ1-1
v_gene: TRBV5-4

CDR3aa: CASSFLPIADTDTQYF
CDR3nt: TGTGCCAGCAGCTTTCTCCCCATAGCGGACACAGATACGCAGTATTTT
abundance: once
d_gene: .
j_gene: TRBJ2-3
v_gene: TRBV7-2

CDR3aa: CASSPDSTVSYEQYF
CDR3nt: TGTGCCAGCAGCCCCGACTCAACGGTATCCTACGAGCAGTACTTC
abundance: few
d_gene: .
j_gene: TRBJ2-7
v_gene: TRBV7-2

CDR3aa: CASSLNRGLEETQYF
CDR3nt: TGTGCCAGCAGCTTAAACCGGGGACTTGAGGAGACCCAGTACTTC
abundance: .
d_gene: .
j_gene: TRBJ2-5
v_gene: TRBV13

CDR3aa: CASSQGSTQYF
CDR3nt: TGTGCCAGCAGCCAAGGGAGTACCCAGTACTTC
abundance: few
d_gene: .
j_gene: TRBJ2-5
v_gene: TRBV5-4

CDR3aa: CASSLFRTYEQYF
CDR3nt: TGTGCCAGCAGCTTATTTAGGACCTACGAGCAGTACTTC
abundance: few
d_gene: .
j_gene: TRBJ2-7
v_gene: TRBV7-2

CDR3aa: CGGWGPPAETQYF
CDR3nt: TGTGGCGGCTGGGGCCCCCCGGCGGAGACCCAGTACTTC
abundance: .
d_gene: .
j_gene: TRBJ2-5
v_gene: TRBV30

CDR3aa: CASSQRRNQPQHF
CDR3nt: TGCGCCAGCAGCCAGCGACGGAATCAGCCCCAGCATTTT
abundance: .
d_gene: .
j_gene: TRBJ1-5
v_gene: TRBV4-3

CDR3aa: CASSHTSYEQYF
CDR3nt: TGTGCCAGCAGCCATACCTCCTACGAGCAGTACTTC
abundance: .
d_gene: .
j_gene: TRBJ2-7
v_gene: TRBV14

CDR3aa: CASSIDTGRNTEAFF
CDR3nt: TGTGCCAGTAGTATCGATACAGGCCGGAACACTGAAGCTTTCTTT
abundance: .
d_gene: .
j_gene: TRBJ1-1
v_gene: TRBV19

CDR3aa: CASSFRSNSNTGELFF
CDR3nt: TGTGCCAGCAGCTTTAGGTCTAACTCGAACACCGGGGAGCTGTTTTTT
abundance: few
d_gene: .
j_gene: TRBJ2-2
v_gene: TRBV7-9

CDR3aa: CASRDRGGSYEQYF
CDR3nt: TGCGCCAGTAGGGACCGGGGCGGTTCCTACGAGCAGTACTTC
abundance: few
d_gene: .
j_gene: TRBJ2-7
v_gene: TRBV5-1

CDR3aa: CASSPGTSGRHEQFF
CDR3nt: TGTGCCAGCTCGCCCGGGACTAGCGGGAGACATGAGCAGTTCTTC
abundance: few
d_gene: TRBD2
j_gene: TRBJ2-1
v_gene: TRBV18

CDR3aa: CASSLDGGTPSSEQFF
CDR3nt: TGTGCCAGCAGCTTAGATGGCGGGACCCCCTCTAGTGAGCAGTTCTTC
abundance: .
d_gene: .
j_gene: TRBJ2-1
v_gene: TRBV7-2

CDR3aa: CASTGTGGGCEQYF
CDR3nt: TGTGCCAGCACCGGGACAGGGGGCGGGTGCGAGCAGTACTTC
abundance: few
d_gene: TRBD1
j_gene: TRBJ2-7
v_gene: TRBV27

CDR3aa: CASSLTLTGAAGEQYF
CDR3nt: TGTGCCAGCAGCTTAACCTTGACGGGAGCGGCGGGCGAGCAGTACTTC
abundance: once
d_gene: .
j_gene: TRBJ2-7
v_gene: TRBV7-9

CDR3aa: CASSYRHGRWNTEAFF
CDR3nt: TGTGCCAGCAGCTATCGACACGGGAGGTGGAACACTGAAGCTTTCTTT
abundance: few
d_gene: .
j_gene: TRBJ1-1
v_gene: TRBV7-8

CDR3aa: CASSLSRNEQFF
CDR3nt: TGTGCCAGCAGCCTTTCTCGCAATGAGCAGTTCTTC
abundance: .
d_gene: .
j_gene: TRBJ2-1
v_gene: TRBV7-3

CDR3aa: CASSDLWNEQFF
CDR3nt: TGTGCCAGCAGTGATTTGTGGAATGAGCAGTTCTTC
abundance: few
d_gene: .
j_gene: TRBJ2-1
v_gene: TRBV2

CDR3aa: CASRFLAGGPGNEQFF
CDR3nt: TGCGCCAGCAGATTTCTAGCGGGAGGGCCAGGGAATGAGCAGTTCTTC
abundance: .
d_gene: TRBD2
j_gene: TRBJ2-1
v_gene: TRBV5-1

CDR3aa: CASSTTGTSGLNEQFF
CDR3nt: TGTGCCAGCAGCACTACCGGGACTAGCGGGCTTAATGAGCAGTTCTTC
abundance: few
d_gene: TRBD2
j_gene: TRBJ2-1
v_gene: TRBV11-2

CDR3aa: CASSKTAGAPQETQYF
CDR3nt: TGCGCCAGCAGCAAGACAGCGGGTGCCCCCCAAGAGACCCAGTACTTC
abundance: .
d_gene: .
j_gene: TRBJ2-5
v_gene: TRBV5-1

CDR3aa: CASSIPDTQYF
CDR3nt: TGTGCCAGCAGTATCCCAGATACGCAGTATTTT
abundance: .
d_gene: .
j_gene: TRBJ2-3
v_gene: TRBV28

CDR3aa: CASSRTSYNEQFF
CDR3nt: TGTGCCAGCAGCCGGACTAGCTACAATGAGCAGTTCTTC
abundance: few
d_gene: TRBD2
j_gene: TRBJ2-1
v_gene: TRBV7-3

CDR3aa: CASSLRAGPTLGELFF
CDR3nt: TGTGCCAGCAGCTTAAGGGCAGGGCCTACCCTCGGGGAGCTGTTTTTT
abundance: .
d_gene: .
j_gene: TRBJ2-2
v_gene: TRBV7-3

CDR3aa: CASSSGPDQETQYF
CDR3nt: TGTGCCAGCAGCTCCGGACCGGATCAAGAGACCCAGTACTTC
abundance: once
d_gene: .
j_gene: TRBJ2-5
v_gene: TRBV13

CDR3aa: CASSLGTLAKNIQYF
CDR3nt: TGTGCCAGCAGCTTGGGGACCCTAGCCAAAAACATTCAGTACTTC
abundance: few
d_gene: .
j_gene: TRBJ2-4
v_gene: TRBV11-1